The source of this T cell receptor (beta chain) is a study of PD-1 blockade in classical Hodgkin lymphoma. General study findings and limits: Baseline diversity in complete responders resembled that of newly diagnosed patients. CD4+ TCR diversity rose significantly by C4D1, and CD8+ TCR diversity did not.

Described time point: cycle 4 day 1 (C4D1), after 6 weeks of nivolumab. All the patients suffered relapse after autologous stem cell transplantation, and brentuximab vedotin exposure differed. Thawed PBMCs underwent magnetic negative selection to yield purified CD4+ T cells. Concerning this clone: Its antigen is undetermined.

Profiled with immunoSEQ multiplex PCR; TCRdb holds only in-frame clones, not every one. Of approximately 31,000 clones in the sample, around 84% were seen once. This receptor was obtained from a human donor with classical Hodgkin lymphoma. The sequences come from CD4+ T cells from blood, collected before the fourth cycle of nivolumab.

The CDR3 protein is CASSLGQGGIPYGYTF. The CDR3 DNA reads TGTGCCAGCAGCTTAGGACAGGGGGGGATCCCCTATGGCTACACCTTC. The chain combines TRBV7-2 with TRBJ1-2; the match to TRBD1 covers 9 bases. CDR3 length equals 16 residues. V shed 1 base and J 4 bases; nucleotides not matched to a gene: 7. Germline V gene lookup returns CDR1 SGHTA and CDR2 FQGNSA.